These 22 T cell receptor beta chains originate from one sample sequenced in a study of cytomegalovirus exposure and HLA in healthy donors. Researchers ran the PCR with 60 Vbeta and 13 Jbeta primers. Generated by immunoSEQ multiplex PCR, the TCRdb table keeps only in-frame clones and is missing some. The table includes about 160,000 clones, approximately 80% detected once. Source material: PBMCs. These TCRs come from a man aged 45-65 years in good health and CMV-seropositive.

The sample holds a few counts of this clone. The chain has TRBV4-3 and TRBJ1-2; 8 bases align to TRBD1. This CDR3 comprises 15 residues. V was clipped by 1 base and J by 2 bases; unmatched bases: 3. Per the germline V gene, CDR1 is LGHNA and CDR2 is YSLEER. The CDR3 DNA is TGCGCCAGCAGCCAAGCCGACAGGGGCAACTATGGCTACACCTTC. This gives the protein CASSQADRGNYGYTF.

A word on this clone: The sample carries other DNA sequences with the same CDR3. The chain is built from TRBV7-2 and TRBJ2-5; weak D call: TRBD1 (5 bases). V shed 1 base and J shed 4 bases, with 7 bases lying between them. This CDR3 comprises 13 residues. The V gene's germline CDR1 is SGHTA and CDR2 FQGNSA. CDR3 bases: TGTGCCAGCAGCTTAGGGGGCGGAGAGACCCAGTACTTC. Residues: CASSLGGGETQYF.

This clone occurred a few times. The CDR3 loop reads CASSADRVVTNEKLFF. The CDR3 DNA follows: TGTGCCAGCAGCGCGGACAGGGTGGTAACTAATGAAAAACTGTTTTTT. This chain links TRBV7-9 with TRBJ1-4; 8 bases are shared with TRBD1. CDR3 length equals 16 residues. Germline V gives CDR1 SEHNR, CDR2 FQNEAQ (reference sequence). J lost 1 base, V lost 5 bases, and 6 bases had no gene match.

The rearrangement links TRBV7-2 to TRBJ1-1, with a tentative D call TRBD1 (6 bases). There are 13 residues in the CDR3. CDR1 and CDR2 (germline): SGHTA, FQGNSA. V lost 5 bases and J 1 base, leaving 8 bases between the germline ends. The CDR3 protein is CASSRGQNTEAFF. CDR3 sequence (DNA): TGTGCCAGCAGCCGGGGACAGAACACTGAAGCTTTCTTT.

In nucleotides, the CDR3 is TGTGCCAGCAGCTTCGGACAGGGCATACAGCCCCAGCATTTT. Amino acid sequence: CASSFGQGIQPQHF. The chain is built from TRBV7-8 and TRBJ1-5; 8 nucleotides match TRBD1. Losses at the gene ends were 3 bases for V and 7 bases for J; bases not matched to a gene: 5. The CDR3 spans 14 residues. Germline lookup yields CDR1 SGHVS and CDR2 FQNEAQ.

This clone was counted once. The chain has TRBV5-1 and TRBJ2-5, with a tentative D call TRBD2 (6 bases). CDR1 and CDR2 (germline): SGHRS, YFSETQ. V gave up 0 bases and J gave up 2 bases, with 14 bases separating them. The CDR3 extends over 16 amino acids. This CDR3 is CASSLGGTGAQETQYF. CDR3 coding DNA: TGCGCCAGCAGCTTGGGGGGGACTGGAGCACAAGAGACCCAGTACTTC.

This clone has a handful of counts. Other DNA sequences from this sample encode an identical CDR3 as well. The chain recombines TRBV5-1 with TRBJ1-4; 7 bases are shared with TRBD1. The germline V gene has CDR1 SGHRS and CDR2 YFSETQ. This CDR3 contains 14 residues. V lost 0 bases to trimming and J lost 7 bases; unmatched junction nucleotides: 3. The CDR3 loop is CASSLGQGVEKLFF. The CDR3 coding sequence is TGCGCCAGCAGCTTGGGACAGGGTGTTGAAAAACTGTTTTTT.

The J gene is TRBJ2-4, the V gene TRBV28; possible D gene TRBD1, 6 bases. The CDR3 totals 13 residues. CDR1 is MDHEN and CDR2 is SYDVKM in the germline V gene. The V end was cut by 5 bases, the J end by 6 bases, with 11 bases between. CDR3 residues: CASSVQGVNIQYF. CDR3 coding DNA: TGTGCCAGCAGTGTACAGGGTGTAAACATTCAGTACTTC.

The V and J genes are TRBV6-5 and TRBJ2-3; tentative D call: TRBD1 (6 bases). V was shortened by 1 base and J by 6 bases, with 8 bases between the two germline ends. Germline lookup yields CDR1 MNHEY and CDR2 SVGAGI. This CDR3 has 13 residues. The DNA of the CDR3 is TGTGCCAGCAGTTACTATAGGGGGGATACGCAGTATTTT. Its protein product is CASSYYRGDTQYF.

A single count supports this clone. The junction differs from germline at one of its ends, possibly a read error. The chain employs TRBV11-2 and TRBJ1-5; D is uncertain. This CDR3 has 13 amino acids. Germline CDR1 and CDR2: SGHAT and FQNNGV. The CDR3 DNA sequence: TGTGCCAGCAGCCTAGACCGGAGTCAGCCCCAGCATTTT. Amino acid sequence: CASSLDRSQPQHF.

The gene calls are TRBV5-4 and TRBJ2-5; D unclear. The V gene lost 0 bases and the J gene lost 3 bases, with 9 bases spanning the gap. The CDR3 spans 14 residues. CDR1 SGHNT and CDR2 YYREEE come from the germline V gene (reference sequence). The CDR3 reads CASSLAAQEETQYF. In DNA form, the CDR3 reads TGTGCCAGCAGCTTGGCGGCGCAGGAAGAGACCCAGTACTTC.

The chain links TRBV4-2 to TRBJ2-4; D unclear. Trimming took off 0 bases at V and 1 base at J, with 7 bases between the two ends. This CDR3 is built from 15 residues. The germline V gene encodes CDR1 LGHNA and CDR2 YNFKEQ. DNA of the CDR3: TGTGCCAGCAGCCAAGAGTACTTGGCCAAAAACATTCAGTACTTC. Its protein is CASSQEYLAKNIQYF.

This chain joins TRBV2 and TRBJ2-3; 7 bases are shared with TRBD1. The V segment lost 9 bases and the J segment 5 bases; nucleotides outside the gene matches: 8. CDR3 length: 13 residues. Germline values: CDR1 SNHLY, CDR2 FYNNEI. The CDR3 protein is CARNRGELDTQYF. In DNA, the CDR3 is TGTGCCAGAAACAGGGGCGAATTAGATACGCAGTATTTT.

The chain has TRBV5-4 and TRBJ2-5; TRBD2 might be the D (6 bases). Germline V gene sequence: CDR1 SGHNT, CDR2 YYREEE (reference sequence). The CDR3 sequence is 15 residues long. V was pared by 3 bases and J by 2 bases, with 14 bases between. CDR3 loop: CASSSHGTWQETQYF. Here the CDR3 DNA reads TGTGCCAGCAGCTCCCACGGGACTTGGCAAGAGACCCAGTACTTC.

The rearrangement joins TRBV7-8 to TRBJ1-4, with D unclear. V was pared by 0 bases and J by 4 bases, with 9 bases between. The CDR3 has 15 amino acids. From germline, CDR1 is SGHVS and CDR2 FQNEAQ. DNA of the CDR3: TGTGCCAGCAGCTTAGCGGTAGGAGTTAATGAAAAACTGTTTTTT. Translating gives CASSLAVGVNEKLFF.

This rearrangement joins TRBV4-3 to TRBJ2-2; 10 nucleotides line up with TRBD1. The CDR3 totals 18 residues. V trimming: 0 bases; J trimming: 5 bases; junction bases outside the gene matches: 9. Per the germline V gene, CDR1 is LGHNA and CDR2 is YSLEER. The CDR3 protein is CASSQDGTGQGGTGELFF. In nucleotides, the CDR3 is TGCGCCAGCAGCCAAGATGGGACCGGACAGGGGGGAACCGGGGAGCTGTTTTTT.

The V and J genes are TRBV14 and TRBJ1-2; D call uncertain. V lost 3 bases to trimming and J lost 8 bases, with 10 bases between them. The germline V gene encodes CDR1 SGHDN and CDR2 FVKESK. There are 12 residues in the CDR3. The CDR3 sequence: CASSQGRPGYTF. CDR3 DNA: TGTGCCAGCAGCCAGGGCCGGCCGGGCTACACCTTC.

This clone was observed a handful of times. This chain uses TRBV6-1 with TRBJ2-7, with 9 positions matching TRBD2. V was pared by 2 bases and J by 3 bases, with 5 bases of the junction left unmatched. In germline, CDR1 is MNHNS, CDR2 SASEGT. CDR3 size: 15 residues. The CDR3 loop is CASSESSGGYYEQYF. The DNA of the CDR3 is TGTGCCAGCAGTGAAAGCAGCGGGGGGTACTACGAGCAGTACTTC.

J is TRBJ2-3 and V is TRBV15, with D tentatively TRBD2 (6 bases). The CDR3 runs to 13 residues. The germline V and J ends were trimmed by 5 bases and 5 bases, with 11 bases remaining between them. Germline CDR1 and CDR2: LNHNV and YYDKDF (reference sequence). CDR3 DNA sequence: TGTGCCACCAGCCTTATGCGGGGAGATACGCAGTATTTT. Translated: CATSLMRGDTQYF.

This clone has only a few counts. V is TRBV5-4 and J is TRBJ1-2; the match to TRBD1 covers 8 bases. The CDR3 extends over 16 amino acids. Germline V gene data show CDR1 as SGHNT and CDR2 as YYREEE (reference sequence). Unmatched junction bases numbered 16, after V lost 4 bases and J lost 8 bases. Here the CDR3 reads CASSTPPGQVSEGYTF. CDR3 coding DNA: TGTGCCAGCAGCACCCCCCCGGGACAGGTGTCTGAGGGCTACACCTTC.

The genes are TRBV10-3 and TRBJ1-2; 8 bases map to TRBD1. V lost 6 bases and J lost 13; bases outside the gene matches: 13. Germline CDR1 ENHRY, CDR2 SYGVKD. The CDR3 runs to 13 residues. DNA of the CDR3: TGTGCCATCAGCGGGCAGGGGGCGGCGGATGGCACCTTC. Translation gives CAISGQGAADGTF.

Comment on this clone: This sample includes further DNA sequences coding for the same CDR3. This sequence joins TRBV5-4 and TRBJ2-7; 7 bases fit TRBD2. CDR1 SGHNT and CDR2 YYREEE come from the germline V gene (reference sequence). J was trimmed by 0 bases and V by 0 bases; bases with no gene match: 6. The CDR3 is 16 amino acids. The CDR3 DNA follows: TGTGCCAGCAGCTTGGGTGGCGGGGGAAGCTCCTACGAGCAGTACTTC. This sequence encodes CASSLGGGGSSYEQYF.